The present T cell receptor (beta chain) was sequenced within a study of CD8+ T cells in alopecia areata. The ends were cut back, 6 bases at V and 0 bases at J, with 12 bases in the middle. Germline values: CDR1 SNHLY, CDR2 FYNNEI. CDR3 length: 15 residues. To note about this clone: The antigen is undetermined.

Treatment defined: oral pan-JAK inhibitor, 5-10 mg twice daily. cDNA reverse transcribed from extracted RNA served as the sequencing template. Sequenced by immunoSEQ multiplex PCR; TCRdb stores in-frame clones only, minus some. The sample lists 200,000 or so clones, more than 45% occurring once. Study observations and caveats: A large proportion of expanded lesional clones were detected persisting in scalp and blood during tofacitinib. Patients shared TCRs less clearly than mice did, possibly owing to HLA.

The rearrangement links TRBV2 to TRBJ2-1, with D uncertain. This receptor was obtained from a human donor with alopecia areata. The starting material was CD4+ T cells sorted from blood, obtained at week 24, from a patient treated with tofacitinib. The CDR3 spells CASSKQPLSYNEQFF. The CDR3 coding sequence is TGTGCCAGCAGCAAACAACCACTCTCCTACAATGAGCAGTTCTTC.